Listed below are T cell receptor beta chains from one sample, sequenced in a study of OX40 agonist ivuxolimab in advanced cancers. Here immunoSEQ multiplex PCR was the method, and the copy in TCRdb shows in-frame clones only, minus some. Altogether approximately 69,000 clones are present, over 60% being singletons, with the ten largest covering approximately 2.1%. The sequencing here drew on CD4+ or CD8+ T cells sorted from blood, taken in a trial of the OX40 agonist ivuxolimab. The source of these receptors is an adult with an advanced solid tumor such as melanoma, head and neck, liver or kidney cancer. CDR3s include the opening cysteine and the closing phenylalanine or tryptophan. D genes are given only for firm matches. The size field is filled for only some rows; it gives once, few, many or a size class.

J gene | D gene | clone size | V gene | CDR3 DNA | CDR3 protein
TRBJ2-1 | - | - | TRBV27 | TGTGCCAGCAGTTTGGAGGGGCGCGTATCCAATGAGCAGTTCTTC | CASSLEGRVSNEQFF
TRBJ1-4 | TRBD1 | - | TRBV12-5 | TGTGCTAGTGGTTTGTGGACGGGACAGGGCCATGAAAAACTGTTTTTT | CASGLWTGQGHEKLFF
TRBJ2-3 | TRBD1 | medium-sized | TRBV19 | TGTGCCAGTAGTATGGACAGGGGGCGGGACACAGATACGCAGTATTTT | CASSMDRGRDTDTQYF
TRBJ2-7 | - | - | TRBV7-8 | TGTGCCAGCAGCCCCCGGACAGCCCCCTACGAGCAGTACTTC | CASSPRTAPYEQYF
TRBJ2-7 | TRBD1 | - | TRBV9 | TGTGCCAGCAGCGTATCCGACAGGGGTTCCTACGAGCAGTACTTC | CASSVSDRGSYEQYF
TRBJ2-5 | TRBD1 | - | TRBV30 | TGTGCCTCCTTGACAGGGGTGCAAGAGACCCAGTACTTC | CASLTGVQETQYF
TRBJ2-6 | - | - | TRBV19 | TGTGCCAGTAGTATGGTTAGGCCCTCTGGGGCCAACGTCCTGACTTTC | CASSMVRPSGANVLTF
TRBJ1-4 | - | - | TRBV5-6 | TGTGCCAGCAGCTTCAGGACAGTTCGTGAAAAACTGTTTTTT | CASSFRTVREKLFF
TRBJ2-3 | - | once | TRBV5-1 | TGCGCCAGCAGCGGGTCAGATACGCAGTATTTT | CASSGSDTQYF
TRBJ2-3 | - | - | TRBV27 | TGTGCCAGCAGTTCACTGGGGGGGCGAACAGATACGCAGTATTTT | CASSSLGGRTDTQYF
TRBJ2-3 | TRBD2 | - | TRBV9 | TGTGCCAGCAGCGTGAGAGGCGGGGGAACCACAGATACGCAGTATTTT | CASSVRGGGTTDTQYF
TRBJ2-3 | TRBD1 | - | TRBV6-1 | TGTGCCAGCATCCTGGGACAGGTGATGACAGATACGCAGTATTTT | CASILGQVMTDTQYF
TRBJ2-3 | - | - | TRBV25-1 | TGTGCCAGCAGTGAATATAAATCCCTGAGTACAGATACGCAGTATTTT | CASSEYKSLSTDTQYF
TRBJ2-7 | TRBD1 | - | TRBV7-8 | TGTGCCAGCAGTCATCTGAAGGGACAGGGGGCGTACGAGCAGTACTTC | CASSHLKGQGAYEQYF
TRBJ2-7 | TRBD1 | - | TRBV19 | TGTGCCACCCGGGGACAGGCCTACGAGCAGTACTTC | CATRGQAYEQYF
TRBJ1-1 | - | - | TRBV19 | TGTGCCAGTAGTATCCCAGGGGCCACGACTGAAGCTTTCTTT | CASSIPGATTEAFF
TRBJ2-1 | TRBD1 | once | TRBV29-1 | TGCAGCGTTAGACAGGGCTCCTACAATGAGCAGTTCTTC | CSVRQGSYNEQFF
TRBJ1-2 | TRBD1 | - | TRBV7-8 | TGTGCCAGCAGCGCTTGGACAGGGGTAGTTAACTATGGCTACACCTTC | CASSAWTGVVNYGYTF
TRBJ1-6 | - | - | TRBV19 | TGTGCCAGCACCGGGACCGCAAGCTCCTATAATTCACCCCTCCACTTT | CASTGTASSYNSPLHF
TRBJ2-6 | - | - | TRBV18 | TGTGCCAGCTCTTCGGACTCTGGGGCCAACGTCCTGACTTTC | CASSSDSGANVLTF
TRBJ2-6 | TRBD2 | - | TRBV25-1 | TGTGCCAGCAGTGAAGGCGGGAGCTCTGGGGCCAACGTCCTGACTTTC | CASSEGGSSGANVLTF
TRBJ2-3 | TRBD2 | - | TRBV5-1 | TGCGCCAGCAGCTTGACGGCGGGGGGGCCCACAGATACGCAGTATTTT | CASSLTAGGPTDTQYF
TRBJ1-4 | - | - | TRBV15 | TGTGCCACCAGCAGAGGAACGGGTTCTGCAACTAATGAAAAACTGTTTTTT | CATSRGTGSATNEKLFF
TRBJ2-3 | TRBD1 | - | TRBV2 | TGTGCCAGCAGTCTACGGACAGGGGGTACAGATACGCAGTATTTT | CASSLRTGGTDTQYF
TRBJ2-1 | TRBD2 | - | TRBV6-1 | TGTGCCAGCGGTTCCCCTAGCGGATATTACAATGAGCAGTTCTTC | CASGSPSGYYNEQFF
TRBJ1-2 | - | - | TRBV6-1 | TGTGCCAGCAGTGACGGACGGGGAAATGGCTACACCTTC | CASSDGRGNGYTF
TRBJ1-1 | - | - | TRBV18 | TGTGCCAGCTCATCCCGACAGGCGATGAACACTGAAGCTTTCTTT | CASSSRQAMNTEAFF
TRBJ1-3 | - | once | TRBV9 | TGTGCCAGCAGCGTAGCAGGGGCTGGAAACACCATATATTTT | CASSVAGAGNTIYF
TRBJ2-1 | - | - | TRBV13 | TGTGCCAGCAGCTTGGGCACTGTCTTAAGCTCCTACAATGAGCAGTTCTTC | CASSLGTVLSSYNEQFF
TRBJ1-3 | - | - | TRBV28 | TGTGCCAGCAGACCCAACGGGTCCGGAAACACCATATATTTT | CASRPNGSGNTIYF
TRBJ2-2 | TRBD1 | once | TRBV28 | TGTGCCAGCAGTCCCCTGGGACAGGGCACCGGGGAGCTGTTTTTT | CASSPLGQGTGELFF
TRBJ2-5 | TRBD2 | few | TRBV6-6 | TGTGCCAGCAGTTATGTGGGCGGCGGGAGAGAGACCCAGTACTTC | CASSYVGGGRETQYF
TRBJ1-4 | - | - | TRBV15 | TGTGCCACCAGCAGAGATCCCCGGGGGCGCGGGAAGGAACTGTTTTTT | CATSRDPRGRGKELFF
TRBJ2-2 | TRBD2 | few | TRBV5-1 | TGCGCCAGTGCTAGCGGGAGGTTCGGGGAGCTGTTTTTT | CASASGRFGELFF
TRBJ2-5 | - | - | TRBV18 | TGTGCCAGCTCCCGTACCCAGGCAGAGACCCAGTACTTC | CASSRTQAETQYF
TRBJ2-1 | - | once | TRBV11-3 | TGTGCCAGCAGCTCAGGGTGGGGTGGCAATGAGCAGTTCTTC | CASSSGWGGNEQFF
TRBJ2-1 | - | - | TRBV13 | TGTGCCAGCAGCCAATCCACTGGACCCACCCCGGGCGATGAGCAGTTCTTC | CASSQSTGPTPGDEQFF
TRBJ2-1 | TRBD2 | - | TRBV19 | TGTGCCAGTAGTATAGAAGCTACCGGGACTAGCGGGAGACAGGGAAAACAGTTCTTC | CASSIEATGTSGRQGKQFF
TRBJ1-1 | - | few | TRBV6-6 | TGTGCCAGCAGTTACACGACTAGGACCACTGAAGCTTTCTTT | CASSYTTRTTEAFF
TRBJ1-6 | - | - | TRBV6-5 | TGTGCCAGCAGGGAGTATAATTCACCCCTCCACTTT | CASREYNSPLHF
TRBJ2-6 | - | - | TRBV2 | TGTGCCAGCAGCGGTACAAGCTCTGGGGCCAACGTCCTGACTTTC | CASSGTSSGANVLTF
TRBJ2-5 | - | - | TRBV5-1 | TGCGCCAGCAGCTTGACCCGCGGCCAAGAGACCCAGTACTTC | CASSLTRGQETQYF
TRBJ2-5 | TRBD1 | - | TRBV18 | TGTGCCAGCTCACCACGCACAGGGGAAGAGACCCAGTACTTC | CASSPRTGEETQYF
TRBJ2-3 | TRBD2 | - | TRBV5-1 | TGCGCCAGCAGTCCGGCTAGCGGGGTAGGGGATACGCAGTATTTT | CASSPASGVGDTQYF
TRBJ1-4 | - | - | TRBV11-2 | TGTGCCAGCAGCTGGGGATCGGGGACTAATGAAAAACTGTTTTTT | CASSWGSGTNEKLFF
TRBJ2-5 | - | - | TRBV30 | TGTGCCTGGAGTGTATTAGGGCCAGAGGGGACCCAGTACTTC | CAWSVLGPEGTQYF